Shown below are 21 T cell receptor beta chains from a single sample sequenced in a study of blood T cell repertoires in COVID-19. Sequencing used immunoSEQ multiplex PCR; TCRdb keeps in-frame clones, though not all of them. This sample carries about 240,000 clones, roughly 91% of them seen once, and the ten largest clones take approximately 3.7%. The sample comprised PBMCs or T cells enriched from blood (not recorded which). These receptors were taken from a woman in her 30s who had recovered from COVID-19.

In its sample, this clone was seen many times. The chain recombines TRBV11-2 with TRBJ2-7; D not resolved. Germline CDR1 is SGHAT and CDR2 is FQNNGV. CDR3 length: 14 residues. The V and J ends lost 1 base and 6 bases respectively, with 13 bases between them. The CDR3 DNA reads as TGTGCCAGCAGCTTAGTGCGGTCGCCGGGCGAGCAGTACTTC. Translated: CASSLVRSPGEQYF.

This clone came up once. This chain links TRBV7-2 with TRBJ2-7; a weak D match, TRBD2 (7 bases). The germline V and J ends were trimmed by 1 base and 2 bases, with 12 bases remaining between them. The CDR3 runs to 15 residues. Germline V gives CDR1 SGHTA, CDR2 FQGNSA. CDR3 protein: CASSLVGEGAYEQYF. In DNA, the CDR3 is TGTGCCAGCAGCTTAGTCGGGGAGGGGGCCTACGAGCAGTACTTC. Full variable domain (missing parts from reference TRBV7-2 and TRBJ2-7): GAGVSQSPSNKVTEKGKDVELRCDPISGHTALYWYRQSLGQGLEFLIYFQGNSAPDKSGLPSDRFSAERTGGSVSTLTIQRTQQEDSAVYLCASSLVGEGAYEQYFGPGTRLTVT.

The chain has TRBV30 and TRBJ1-5, with TRBD1 matching 8 bases. This CDR3 comprises 14 residues. The germline CDR1 and CDR2 sequences are GTSNPN and SVGIG (reference sequence). J gave up 6 bases and V 2 bases, and 6 bases lay outside the gene matches. In nucleotides, the CDR3 is TGTGCCTGGAGTCCAGGGGGCGCGGGTCAGCCCCAGCATTTT. This codes for CAWSPGGAGQPQHF. The complete variable domain, with remaining parts taken from reference TRBV30 and TRBJ1-5, reads SQTIHQWPATLVQPVGSPLSLECTVEGTSNPNLYWYRQAAGRGLQLLFYSVGIGQISSEVPQNLSASRPQDRQFILSSKKLLLSDSGFYLCAWSPGGAGQPQHFGDGTRLSIL.

This rearrangement joins TRBV21-1 to TRBJ2-7; no DNA check was done on the table's D call, TRBD2. TRBV21-1 is marked as a pseudogene. The CDR3 runs 15 residues. The CDR3 loop reads CASSKEAGRSYEQYF. DNA for the CDR3: TGTGCCAGCAGCAAAGAGGCGGGCCGCTCCTACGAGCAGTACTTC.

This clone was seen more than once but under ten times. V and J are TRBV19 and TRBJ1-4; unclear D gene. CDR1 and CDR2 (germline): LNHDA, SQIVND (reference sequence). Trimming removed 5 bases from V and 0 bases from J, with 7 bases in between. The CDR3 extends over 14 amino acids. CDR3 nucleotides: TGTGCCAGTAGTCCATTTGCAACTAATGAAAAACTGTTTTTT. Protein: CASSPFATNEKLFF. Complete variable domain (other parts from reference TRBV19 and TRBJ1-4): DGGITQSPKYLFRKEGQNVTLSCEQNLNHDAMYWYRQDPGQGLRLIYYSQIVNDFQKGDIAEGYSVSREKKESFPLTVTSAQKNPTAFYLCASSPFATNEKLFFGSGTQLSVL.

This sequence joins TRBV19 and TRBJ1-1; 9 bases are a match to TRBD1. The ends lost 4 bases at V and 0 bases at J; junction bases unmatched: 3. The germline CDR1 and CDR2 sequences are LNHDA and SQIVND (reference sequence). The CDR3 sequence is 15 residues long. The CDR3 sequence: CASSTQGAMNTEAFF. DNA of the CDR3: TGTGCCAGTAGTACACAGGGGGCAATGAACACTGAAGCTTTCTTT.

This chain joins TRBV5-6 and TRBJ2-1; 9 bases match TRBD2. V lost 2 bases and J lost 4; bases outside the gene matches: 4. Germline-derived CDR1 and CDR2 are SGHDT and YYEEEE. The CDR3 loop spans 15 amino acids. The CDR3 reads CASSFLTSGYNEQFF. The CDR3 DNA follows: TGTGCCAGCAGCTTTCTGACTAGCGGATACAATGAGCAGTTCTTC.

The V and J genes are TRBV11-2 and TRBJ1-2; D not certain. This CDR3 spans 12 amino acids. Germline V gene data show CDR1 as SGHAT and CDR2 as FQNNGV. V was cut by 5 bases and J by 5 bases, with 9 bases left in between. The CDR3 coding sequence is TGTGCCAGCAGCCCGCCGGGGTATGGCTACACCTTC. This encodes CASSPPGYGYTF.

In DNA, the CDR3 is TGTGCCATCAGTGAGTCGTATGGTTCCACCCTACAGGAGCAGTTCTTC. This sequence encodes CAISESYGSTLQEQFF. The V gene is TRBV10-3, the J gene TRBJ2-1; D is ambiguous. V was shortened by 0 bases and J by 10 bases, with 19 bases between the two germline ends. This CDR3 is 16 amino acids long. The V gene's germline CDR1 is ENHRY and CDR2 SYGVKD.

This clone was counted only a few times. The rearrangement links TRBV30 to TRBJ2-2; tentatively, D is TRBD1 (5 bases). Per germline, CDR1 GTSNPN and CDR2 SVGIG (reference sequence). The CDR3 is 14 amino acids. V lost 1 base and J 1 base, leaving 7 bases between the germline ends. In DNA form, the CDR3 reads TGTGCCTGGAGTGGGCAGGGGAACACCGGGGAGCTGTTTTTT. This encodes CAWSGQGNTGELFF.

V gene TRBV29-1 combines with J gene TRBJ2-1; 9 nucleotides match TRBD2. CDR1 and CDR2 (germline): SQVTM, ANQGSEA. The ends lost 2 bases at V and 8 bases at J; junction bases unmatched: 10. The CDR3 consists of 15 residues. The CDR3 sequence is CSVETLASGNDEQFF. CDR3 sequence (DNA): TGCAGCGTTGAAACCCTGGCTAGCGGGAACGATGAGCAGTTCTTC.

This chain links TRBV30 with TRBJ1-5; maybe TRBD1 (6 bases). CDR3 length: 15 amino acids. Germline CDR1 reads GTSNPN; CDR2 reads SVGIG (reference sequence). V gave up 2 bases and J gave up 3 bases, with 14 bases separating them. In nucleotides, the CDR3 is TGTGCCTGGAGTCCGAAAACAGGGAACAATCAGCCCCAGCATTTT. Amino acid sequence: CAWSPKTGNNQPQHF.

The chain couples TRBV5-5 to TRBJ2-1; 7 bases agree with TRBD1. J lost 8 bases, V lost 1 base, and 6 bases had no gene match. Germline assignment: CDR1 SGHKS and CDR2 YYEKEE (reference sequence). The CDR3 extends over 14 amino acids. Written as DNA, the CDR3 is TGTGCCAGCAGCTTGAATAGGGGGCTCGATGAGCAGTTCTTC. This gives the protein CASSLNRGLDEQFF.

J is TRBJ2-1 and V is TRBV7-3, with 11 nucleotides matching TRBD2. The J segment lost 5 bases and the V segment lost 3 bases, leaving 3 bases of the junction unmatched. The CDR3 is 15 amino acids. Per germline, CDR1 SGHTA and CDR2 FQGTGA. The CDR3 nucleotides read TGTGCCAGCAGCTTGACTAGCGGGACGCACAATGAGCAGTTCTTC. Encoded protein: CASSLTSGTHNEQFF.

The V call is TRBV19, the J call TRBJ1-5, with D possibly being TRBD1 (5 bases). Germline CDR1 reads LNHDA; CDR2 reads SQIVND (reference sequence). V dropped 6 bases and J dropped 0 bases, with 15 bases sitting between them. The CDR3 spans 16 residues. DNA for the CDR3: TGTGCCAGTAGACCAGGGTGGACCTATAGCAATCAGCCCCAGCATTTT. Translation gives CASRPGWTYSNQPQHF.

This clone was observed a handful of times. DNA of the CDR3: TGTGCCAGCAGCCCGGACAGCGCCCTAGGACAGCCCCAGCATTTT. Protein product: CASSPDSALGQPQHF. The chain is built from TRBV2 and TRBJ1-5; TRBD1 is a possible D gene (6 bases). CDR1 is SNHLY and CDR2 is FYNNEI in the germline V gene. Trimming left V 6 bases short and J 7 bases short, with 19 bases between. There are 15 residues in the CDR3.

This chain connects TRBV27 to TRBJ2-5; 12 nucleotides match TRBD2. This CDR3 comprises 17 residues. V shed 4 bases and J 3 bases; nucleotides not matched to a gene: 9. Germline V gives CDR1 MNHEY, CDR2 SMNVEV (reference sequence). CDR3 coding DNA: TGTGCCAGCAGTTACGGTGCTAGCGGGAGGGTTAAAGAGACCCAGTACTTC. It codes for CASSYGASGRVKETQYF.

V gene TRBV28 combines with J gene TRBJ2-6; the D gene is possibly TRBD1 (7 bases). CDR3 size: 17 residues. Germline values: CDR1 MDHEN, CDR2 SYDVKM. The ends were cut back, 6 bases at V and 4 bases at J, with 19 bases in the middle. CDR3 in amino acids: CASSYSEGAVGANVLTF. The CDR3 bases are TGTGCCAGCAGCTATTCGGAGGGGGCCGTCGGGGCCAACGTCCTGACTTTC.

The chain employs TRBV7-8 and TRBJ1-2; D possibly corresponds to TRBD1 (5 bases). The CDR3 sequence is 13 residues long. With 7 bases removed from V and 3 bases from J, the gap between germline ends came to 12 bases. Germline lookup yields CDR1 SGHVS and CDR2 FQNEAQ. The chain's CDR3 is CASNQGFDYGYTF. The CDR3 bases are TGTGCCAGCAATCAGGGTTTCGACTATGGCTACACCTTC.

This chain joins TRBV19 and TRBJ2-4; 7 bases match TRBD1. Germline trimming cut 4 bases from V and 4 bases from J; bases unmatched to any gene: 4. Germline CDR1 LNHDA, CDR2 SQIVND (reference sequence). The CDR3 is made up of 14 amino acids. The CDR3 DNA follows: TGTGCCAGTAGTAGCCGACAGGGTAAAAACATTCAGTACTTC. This translates into CASSSRQGKNIQYF.

This rearrangement joins TRBV4-1 to TRBJ2-4; tentatively, D is TRBD1 (5 bases). From germline, CDR1 is MGHRA and CDR2 YSYEKL. The CDR3 consists of 14 residues. V was clipped by 1 base and J by 5 bases, with 9 bases between them. The CDR3 DNA reads TGCGCCAGCAGCCAAGGGACAACAGAAAACATTCAGTACTTC. It encodes CASSQGTTENIQYF.